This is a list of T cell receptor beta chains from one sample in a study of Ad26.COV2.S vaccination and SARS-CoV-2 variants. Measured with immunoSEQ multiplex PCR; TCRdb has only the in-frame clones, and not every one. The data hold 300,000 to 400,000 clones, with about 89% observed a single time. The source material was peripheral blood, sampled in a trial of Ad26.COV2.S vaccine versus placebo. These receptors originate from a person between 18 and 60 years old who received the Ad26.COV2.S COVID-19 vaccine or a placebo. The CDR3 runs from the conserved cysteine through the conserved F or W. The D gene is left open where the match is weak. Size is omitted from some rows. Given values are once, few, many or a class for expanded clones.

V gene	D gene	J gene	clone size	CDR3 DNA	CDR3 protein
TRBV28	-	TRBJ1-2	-	TGTGCCAGCAGTCCAGGGTACGGGGGCTACACCTTC	CASSPGYGGYTF
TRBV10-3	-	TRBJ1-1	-	TGTGCCGTCGTCTCGGAGGGCACTGAAGCTTTCTTT	CAVVSEGTEAFF
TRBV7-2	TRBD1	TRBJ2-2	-	TGTGCCAGCAGCTTGGCCAGGGGGCGGGGGGAGCTGTTTTTT	CASSLARGRGELFF
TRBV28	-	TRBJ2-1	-	TGTGCCAGTCGAACAGGAGTCTACAATGAGCAGTTCTTC	CASRTGVYNEQFF
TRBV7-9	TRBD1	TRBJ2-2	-	TGTGCCAGCAGCGGCGATCGACAGGGCGCCTACACCGGGGAGCTGTTTTTT	CASSGDRQGAYTGELFF
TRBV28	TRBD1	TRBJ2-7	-	TGTGCCAGCAGCCTGGGACAGCGACTCTCCTACGAGCAGTACTTC	CASSLGQRLSYEQYF
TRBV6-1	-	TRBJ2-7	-	TGTGCCAGCAGTGAAGCGAGGACAAGGAACTACGAGCAGTACTTC	CASSEARTRNYEQYF
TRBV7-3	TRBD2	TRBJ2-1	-	TGTGCCAGCAGCTTTGGGACTAGCGGGAGCAATGAGCAGTTCTTC	CASSFGTSGSNEQFF
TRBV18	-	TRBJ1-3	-	TGTGCCAGCTCACCACCGGAACTTAAGACCATATATTTT	CASSPPELKTIYF
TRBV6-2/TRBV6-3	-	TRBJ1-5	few	TGTGCCAGCAGTCACCGGGATGGCGCCAATCAGCCCCAGCATTTT	CASSHRDGANQPQHF
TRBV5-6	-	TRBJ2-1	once	TGTGCCAGCACCATGGAAGCCGGTGTCCCCTACAATGAGCAGTTCTTC	CASTMEAGVPYNEQFF
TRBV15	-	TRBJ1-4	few	TGTGCCACCAGCAGAGAGGTGCAGGGCTATGAAAAACTGTTTTTT	CATSREVQGYEKLFF
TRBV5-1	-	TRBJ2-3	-	TGCGCCAGCAGCTTGGACGGGGGGCACGGCGCAGATACGCAGTATTTT	CASSLDGGHGADTQYF
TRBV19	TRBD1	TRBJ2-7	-	TGTGCCAGTAGTACCAGGACAGGCGAGCAGTACTTC	CASSTRTGEQYF
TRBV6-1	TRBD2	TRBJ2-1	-	TGTGCCAGCAGTGAGGTTTCCTTAGCGGGGAGTGACAATGAGCAGTTCTTC	CASSEVSLAGSDNEQFF
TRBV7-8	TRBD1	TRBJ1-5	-	TGTGCCAGCAGCTCGGACAGGGATCAGCCCCAGCATTTT	CASSSDRDQPQHF
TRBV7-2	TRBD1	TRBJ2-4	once	TGTGCCAGCAGCGTAAACAGGGGTGGGAACATTCAGTACTTC	CASSVNRGGNIQYF
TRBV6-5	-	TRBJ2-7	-	TGTGCCAGCAGCCCCGGGGCCCTAAGCTCCTACGAGCAGTACTTC	CASSPGALSSYEQYF
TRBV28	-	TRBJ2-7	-	TGTGCCAGCAGTTATACGGGAGAAACGACCTACGAGCAGTACTTC	CASSYTGETTYEQYF
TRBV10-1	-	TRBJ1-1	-	TGCGCCGCAAGTGAGCTCGGGATGAACACTGAAGCTTTCTTT	CAASELGMNTEAFF
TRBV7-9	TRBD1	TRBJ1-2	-	TGTGCCAGCAGCTCAGGACAGGCTTCTAACTATGGCTACACCTTC	CASSSGQASNYGYTF
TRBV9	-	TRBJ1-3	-	TGTGCCAGCAGCGCGTCGGGTCCCCGAAACACCATATATTTT	CASSASGPRNTIYF
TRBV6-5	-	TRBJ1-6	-	TGTGCCAGCAGCCGTCAGGGCCCCCTCCACTTT	CASSRQGPLHF
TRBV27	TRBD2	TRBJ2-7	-	TGTGCCAGCAAGGGAGGGAGCCCCTACGAGCAGTACTTC	CASKGGSPYEQYF
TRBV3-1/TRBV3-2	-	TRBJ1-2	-	TGTGCCAGCAGCCAATTGGGTTATGGCTACACCTTC	CASSQLGYGYTF
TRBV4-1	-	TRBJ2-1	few	TGCGCCAGCAGCCAGGCGACGTGGCCGAATGAGCAGTTCTTC	CASSQATWPNEQFF